A single sample gave rise to the 7 T cell receptor beta chains below, sequenced in a study of T cell responses to AZD1222 COVID-19 vaccine. Produced via immunoSEQ multiplex PCR; TCRdb's table is partial and in-frame only. The sample lists roughly 93,000 clones, 80% to 90% occurring once. Sequencing used peripheral blood, obtained on day 0 of AZD1222 vaccination. These receptors originate from an adult in good health.

This chain joins TRBV6-6 and TRBJ2-1; 11 nucleotides match TRBD2. CDR1 and CDR2 (germline): MNHNY, SVGAGI (reference sequence). This CDR3 region has 16 residues. J lost 4 bases, V lost 0 bases, and 2 bases had no gene match. CDR3 coding DNA: TGTGCCAGCAGTTACTCTAGCGGGGGGGTTTACAATGAGCAGTTCTTC. As protein: CASSYSSGGVYNEQFF.

The rearrangement joins TRBV30 to TRBJ1-4; D is unresolved. V shed 0 bases and J shed 14 bases, with 13 bases lying between them. The CDR3 is 12 amino acids. Germline CDR1 and CDR2: GTSNPN and SVGIG (reference sequence). The CDR3 bases are TGTGCCTGGAGTGTACGACGGGGAGGCCTGTTTTTT. Its protein is CAWSVRRGGLFF.

V usage is TRBV27 and J usage is TRBJ2-3; no reliable D call. V gave up 5 bases and J gave up 2 bases, with 17 bases separating them. The germline V gene encodes CDR1 MNHEY and CDR2 SMNVEV (reference sequence). This CDR3 comprises 16 residues. CDR3 residues: CASSILPRSDTDTQYF. The CDR3 nucleotides are TGTGCCAGCAGTATATTGCCCCGGTCCGACACAGATACGCAGTATTTT.

The rearrangement links TRBV18 to TRBJ2-7; 7 positions match TRBD1. V gave up 6 bases and J gave up 2 bases; unmatched junction bases: 7. The CDR3 has 14 residues. Germline V gene sequence: CDR1 KGHSH, CDR2 LQKENI. The CDR3 is CASSRSGTAYEQYF. CDR3 nucleotide sequence: TGTGCCAGCTCGAGATCCGGGACAGCCTACGAGCAGTACTTC. The complete variable domain, with remaining parts taken from reference TRBV18 and TRBJ2-7, reads NAGVMQNPRHLVRRRGQEARLRCSPMKGHSHVYWYRQLPEEGLKFMVYLQKENIIDESGMPKERFSAEFPKEGPSILRIQQVVRGDSAAYFCASSRSGTAYEQYFGPGTRLTVT.

The CDR3 loop is CASSVANQGTQYF. Written as DNA, the CDR3 is TGTGCCAGCAGCGTGGCTAACCAGGGGACCCAGTACTTC. The chain links TRBV9 to TRBJ2-5, with D perhaps matching TRBD1 (5 bases). Trimming stripped 2 bases from V and 7 bases from J, with 12 bases between. The CDR3 runs to 13 residues. Germline assignment: CDR1 SGDLS and CDR2 YYNGEE.

The V call is TRBV2, the J call TRBJ1-5, with D maybe TRBD1 (6 bases). The germline V and J ends were trimmed by 4 bases and 3 bases, with 10 bases remaining between them. This CDR3 comprises 14 residues. Germline V lookup: CDR1 SNHLY, CDR2 FYNNEI. DNA of the CDR3: TGTGCCAGCAGTGGAGCAGGGGACAATCAGCCCCAGCATTTT. Translating gives CASSGAGDNQPQHF.

This sequence joins TRBV2 and TRBJ1-4, with D uncertain. The CDR3 runs to 12 residues. Trimming pared 2 bases from V and 7 bases from J, leaving 5 bases between. CDR1 SNHLY and CDR2 FYNNEI come from the germline V gene. CDR3 sequence reads: CASSELTEKLFF. Written as DNA, the CDR3 is TGTGCCAGCAGTGAACTCACTGAAAAACTGTTTTTT.